These T cell receptor beta chains were read from a single sample in a study of T cell responses to AZD1222 COVID-19 vaccine. Sequenced by immunoSEQ multiplex PCR; TCRdb stores in-frame clones only, minus some. The sample shows 100,000 or so clones, 88% of them seen only once. The material was peripheral blood, obtained on day 0 of AZD1222 vaccination. Receptors were obtained from an adult in good health. The CDR3 runs from the conserved cysteine through the conserved F or W. Each record gives: V gene, clone size, D gene, J gene, CDR3 protein, CDR3 DNA. The D gene is left open where the match is weak. Only part of the rows carry a size: once, few, many, or a class if the clone is expanded.

TRBV6-1	.	.	TRBJ1-2	CASSDLAGGNYGYTF	TGTGCCAGCAGTGACCTCGCGGGGGGAAACTATGGCTACACCTTC
TRBV2	.	TRBD2	TRBJ2-7	CAGGGTSYEQYF	TGTGCCGGCGGGGGAACATCCTACGAGCAGTACTTC
TRBV19	.	TRBD2	TRBJ2-7	CASSITRGSYEQYF	TGTGCCAGTAGTATAACCCGCGGGAGCTACGAGCAGTACTTC
TRBV29-1	.	.	TRBJ1-1	CSVGSHQFTEAFF	TGCAGCGTTGGGAGTCACCAGTTCACTGAAGCTTTCTTT
TRBV30	.	.	TRBJ1-5	CAWSLEPRGQPQHF	TGTGCCTGGAGCCTGGAGCCCCGGGGACAGCCCCAGCATTTT
TRBV6-4	few	TRBD2	TRBJ2-1	CASSHGTSEYNEQFF	TGTGCCAGCAGCCATGGGACTAGCGAGTACAATGAGCAGTTCTTC
TRBV3-1/TRBV3-2	.	TRBD1	TRBJ2-4	CASSHQRDRVAKNIQYF	TGTGCCAGCAGCCACCAGAGGGACAGAGTAGCCAAAAACATTCAGTACTTC
TRBV11-2	.	TRBD1	TRBJ1-1	CASSFPDREGPTEAFF	TGTGCCAGCAGCTTCCCAGACAGGGAAGGGCCCACTGAAGCTTTCTTT
TRBV28	.	TRBD2	TRBJ2-1	CASSLGSSGTPEQFF	TGTGCCAGCAGTTTAGGATCCAGCGGGACCCCTGAGCAGTTCTTC
TRBV5-6	.	TRBD1	TRBJ1-5	CASSLASGGGGQPQHF	TGTGCCAGCAGCTTGGCCTCAGGGGGAGGTGGTCAGCCCCAGCATTTT
TRBV30	.	.	TRBJ1-2	CASTPGQGRNYGYTF	TGTGCCTCCACCCCAGGGCAGGGGAGAAACTATGGCTACACCTTC